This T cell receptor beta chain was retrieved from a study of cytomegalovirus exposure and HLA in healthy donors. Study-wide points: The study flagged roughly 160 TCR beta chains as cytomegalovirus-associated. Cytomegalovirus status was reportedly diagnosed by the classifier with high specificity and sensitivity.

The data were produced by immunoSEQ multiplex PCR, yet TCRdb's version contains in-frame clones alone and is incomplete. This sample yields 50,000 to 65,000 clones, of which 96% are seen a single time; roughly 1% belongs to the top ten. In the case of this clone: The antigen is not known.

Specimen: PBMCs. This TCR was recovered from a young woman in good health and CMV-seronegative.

In nucleotides, the CDR3 is TGTGCCACCCTCCGTGGGGCTAGCGGGGCCCGCACAGATACGCAGTATTTT. Its translation: CATLRGASGARTDTQYF. The rearrangement uses TRBV10-3 and TRBJ2-3; 9 nucleotides agree with TRBD2. The CDR3 is 17 amino acids. Germline CDR1 reads ENHRY; CDR2 reads SYGVKD. The ends lost 10 bases at V and 1 base at J; junction bases unmatched: 15.